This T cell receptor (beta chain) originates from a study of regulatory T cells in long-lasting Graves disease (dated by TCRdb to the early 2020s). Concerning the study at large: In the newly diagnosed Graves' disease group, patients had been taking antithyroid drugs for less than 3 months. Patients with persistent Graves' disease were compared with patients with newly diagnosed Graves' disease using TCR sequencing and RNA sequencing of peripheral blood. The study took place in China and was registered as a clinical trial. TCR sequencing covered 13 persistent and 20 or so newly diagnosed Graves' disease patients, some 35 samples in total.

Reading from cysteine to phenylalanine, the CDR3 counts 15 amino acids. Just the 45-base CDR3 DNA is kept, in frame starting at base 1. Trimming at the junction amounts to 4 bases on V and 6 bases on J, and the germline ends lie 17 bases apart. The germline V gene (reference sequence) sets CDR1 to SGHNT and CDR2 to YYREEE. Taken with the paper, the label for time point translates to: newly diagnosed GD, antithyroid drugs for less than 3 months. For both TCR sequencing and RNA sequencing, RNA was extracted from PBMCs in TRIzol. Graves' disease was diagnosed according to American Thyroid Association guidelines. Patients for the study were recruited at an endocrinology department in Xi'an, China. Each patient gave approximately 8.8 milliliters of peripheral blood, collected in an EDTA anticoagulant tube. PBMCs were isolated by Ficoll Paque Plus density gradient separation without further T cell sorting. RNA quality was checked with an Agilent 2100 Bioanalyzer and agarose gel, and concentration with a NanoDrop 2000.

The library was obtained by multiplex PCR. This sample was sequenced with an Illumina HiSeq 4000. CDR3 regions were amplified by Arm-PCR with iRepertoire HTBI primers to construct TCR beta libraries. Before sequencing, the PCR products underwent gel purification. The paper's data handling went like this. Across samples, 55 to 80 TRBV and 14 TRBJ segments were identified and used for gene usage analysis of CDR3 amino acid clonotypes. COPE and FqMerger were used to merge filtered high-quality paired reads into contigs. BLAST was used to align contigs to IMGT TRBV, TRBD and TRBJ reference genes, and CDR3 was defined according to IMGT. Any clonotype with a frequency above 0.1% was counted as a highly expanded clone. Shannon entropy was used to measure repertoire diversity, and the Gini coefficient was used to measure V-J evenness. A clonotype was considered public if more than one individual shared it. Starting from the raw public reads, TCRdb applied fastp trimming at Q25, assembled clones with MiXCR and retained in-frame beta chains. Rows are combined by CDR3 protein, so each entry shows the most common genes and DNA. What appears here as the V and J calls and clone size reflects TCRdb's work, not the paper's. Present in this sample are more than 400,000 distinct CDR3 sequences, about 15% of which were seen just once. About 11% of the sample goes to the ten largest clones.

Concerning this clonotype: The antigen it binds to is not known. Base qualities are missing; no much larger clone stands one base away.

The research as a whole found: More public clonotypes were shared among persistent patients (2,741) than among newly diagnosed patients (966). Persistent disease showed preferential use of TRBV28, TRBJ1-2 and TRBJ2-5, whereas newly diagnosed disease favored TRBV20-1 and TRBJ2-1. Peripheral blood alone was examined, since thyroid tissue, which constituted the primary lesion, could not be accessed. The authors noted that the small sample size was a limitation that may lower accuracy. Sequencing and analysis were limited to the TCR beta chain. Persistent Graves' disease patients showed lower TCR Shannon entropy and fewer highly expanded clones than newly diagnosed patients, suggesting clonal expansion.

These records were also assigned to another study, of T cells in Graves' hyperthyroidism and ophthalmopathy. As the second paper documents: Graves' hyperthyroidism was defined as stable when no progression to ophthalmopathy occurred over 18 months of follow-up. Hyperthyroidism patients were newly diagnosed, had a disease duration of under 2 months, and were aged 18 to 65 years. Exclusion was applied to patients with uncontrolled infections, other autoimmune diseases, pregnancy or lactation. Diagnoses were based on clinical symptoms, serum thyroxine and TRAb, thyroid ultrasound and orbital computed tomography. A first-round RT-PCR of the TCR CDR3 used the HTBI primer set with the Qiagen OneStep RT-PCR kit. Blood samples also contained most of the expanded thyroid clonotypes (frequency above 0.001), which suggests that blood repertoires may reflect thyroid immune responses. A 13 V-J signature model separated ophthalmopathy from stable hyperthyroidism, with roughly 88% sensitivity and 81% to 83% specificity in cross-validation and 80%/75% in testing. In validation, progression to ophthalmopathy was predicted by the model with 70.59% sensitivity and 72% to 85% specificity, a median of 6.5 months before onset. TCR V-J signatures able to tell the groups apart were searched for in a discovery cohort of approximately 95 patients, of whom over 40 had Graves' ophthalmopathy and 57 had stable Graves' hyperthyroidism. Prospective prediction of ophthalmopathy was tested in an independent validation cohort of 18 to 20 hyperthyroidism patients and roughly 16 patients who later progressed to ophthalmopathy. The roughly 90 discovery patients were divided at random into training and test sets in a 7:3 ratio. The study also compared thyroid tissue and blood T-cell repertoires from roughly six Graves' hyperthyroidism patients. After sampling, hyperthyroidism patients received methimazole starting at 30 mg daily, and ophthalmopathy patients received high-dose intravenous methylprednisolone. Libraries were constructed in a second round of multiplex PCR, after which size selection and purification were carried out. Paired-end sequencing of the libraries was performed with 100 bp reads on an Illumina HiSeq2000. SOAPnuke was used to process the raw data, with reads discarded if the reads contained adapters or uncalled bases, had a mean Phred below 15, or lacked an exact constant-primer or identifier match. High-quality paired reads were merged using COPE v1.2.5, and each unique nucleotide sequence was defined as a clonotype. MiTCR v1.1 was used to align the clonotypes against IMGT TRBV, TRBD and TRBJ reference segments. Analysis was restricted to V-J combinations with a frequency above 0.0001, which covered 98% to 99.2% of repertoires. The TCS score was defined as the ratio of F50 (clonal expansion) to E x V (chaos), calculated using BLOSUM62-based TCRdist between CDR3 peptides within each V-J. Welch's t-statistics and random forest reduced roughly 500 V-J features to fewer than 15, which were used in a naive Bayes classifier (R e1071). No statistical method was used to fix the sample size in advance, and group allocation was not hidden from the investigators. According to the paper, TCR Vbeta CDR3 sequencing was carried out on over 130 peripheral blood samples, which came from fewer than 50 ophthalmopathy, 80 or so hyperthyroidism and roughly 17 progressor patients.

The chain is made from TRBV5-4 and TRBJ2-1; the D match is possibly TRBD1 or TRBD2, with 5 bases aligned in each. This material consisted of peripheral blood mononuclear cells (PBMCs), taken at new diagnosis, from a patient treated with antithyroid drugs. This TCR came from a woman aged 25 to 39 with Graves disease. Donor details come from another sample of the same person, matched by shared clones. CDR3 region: CASSPVGAGTNEQFF. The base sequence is TGTGCCAGCAGCCCCGTCGGGGCAGGGACCAATGAGCAGTTCTTC.